This entry lists 16 T cell receptor beta chains sequenced from one sample in a study of OX40 agonist ivuxolimab in advanced cancers. Clones were read by immunoSEQ multiplex PCR, and TCRdb kept only the in-frame ones, dropping some. The sample records fewer than 140,000 clones, 90% being singletons. This sample comprised CD4+ or CD8+ T cells sorted from blood, obtained in a trial of the OX40 agonist ivuxolimab. The receptor set was obtained from an adult with an advanced solid tumor such as melanoma, head and neck, liver or kidney cancer.

The chain combines TRBV28 with TRBJ1-1, with D perhaps matching TRBD1 (6 bases). Trimming shortened V by 8 bases and J by 3 bases, and 10 bases separated the two germline ends. Germline V gene data show CDR1 as MDHEN and CDR2 as SYDVKM. The CDR3 totals 12 residues. The CDR3 loop reads CASLQGYTEAFF. The CDR3 DNA reads as TGTGCCAGCCTACAGGGCTACACTGAAGCTTTCTTT.

The count of this clone is one. CDR3 protein: CASSYAHASSYNEQFF. For the CDR3, the DNA is TGTGCCAGCAGTTACGCCCACGCGAGCTCCTACAATGAGCAGTTCTTC. The chain is built from TRBV6-5 and TRBJ2-1, with D hard to call. The CDR3 spans 16 residues. CDR1 and CDR2 (germline): MNHEY, SVGAGI. Trimming cost V 2 bases and J 0 bases, with 11 bases left between them.

The chain carries TRBV19 and TRBJ1-2; the D gene is possibly TRBD1 (6 bases). This CDR3 is built from 14 residues. V was shortened by 3 bases and J by 2 bases, with 10 bases between the two germline ends. Germline CDR1 LNHDA, CDR2 SQIVND (reference sequence). The DNA of the CDR3 is TGTGCCAGTAGTATTCAAGGACAGAACTATGGCTACACCTTC. Its translation: CASSIQGQNYGYTF.

V and J are TRBV19 and TRBJ1-3; D not certain. Trimming pared 8 bases from V and 0 bases from J, leaving 11 bases between. The length of the CDR3 is 14 residues. Germline assignment: CDR1 LNHDA and CDR2 SQIVND (reference sequence). As DNA, the CDR3 is TGTGCCAGTGCGTCGGGTATCTCTGGAAACACCATATATTTT. Protein product: CASASGISGNTIYF.

This clone was recorded only once. The chain uses TRBV18 and TRBJ2-7; 11 bases are shared with TRBD1. Germline V gene lookup returns CDR1 KGHSH and CDR2 LQKENI. Losses at the gene ends were 6 bases for V and 2 bases for J; bases not matched to a gene: 9. The CDR3 has 16 amino acids. The CDR3 loop is CASSPRGGQGAYEQYF. The CDR3 DNA follows: TGTGCCAGCTCCCCAAGGGGGGGACAGGGGGCCTACGAGCAGTACTTC.

The chain joins TRBV28 to TRBJ2-1; D ambiguous. Germline loops: CDR1 MDHEN, CDR2 SYDVKM. The CDR3 is 14 residues long. V gave up 5 bases and J gave up 0 bases, with 8 bases separating them. CDR3 bases: TGTGCCAGCAGTCTGAAGCGCTCCTACAATGAGCAGTTCTTC. Translation: CASSLKRSYNEQFF.

The chain combines TRBV19 with TRBJ2-2; a possible D gene is TRBD1 (5 bases). CDR3 length equals 16 residues. CDR1 and CDR2 from the germline V gene are LNHDA and SQIVND (reference sequence). V was trimmed by 2 bases and J by 3 bases, leaving 13 bases between them. CDR3 sequence reads: CASSILGQGYTGELFF. The CDR3 bases are TGTGCCAGTAGTATACTAGGGCAGGGCTACACCGGGGAGCTGTTTTTT.

This clone occurred once. This chain links TRBV28 with TRBJ2-1; D is perhaps TRBD1 (5 bases). The CDR3 totals 10 residues. Germline CDR1 MDHEN, CDR2 SYDVKM. Trimming took off 8 bases at V and 10 bases at J, with 9 bases between the two ends. In DNA, the CDR3 is TGTGCCAGCGGGGCGTCGGAGCAGTTCTTC. Amino acids: CASGASEQFF.

The J gene is TRBJ1-4, the V gene TRBV7-2, with TRBD1 matching 7 bases. This CDR3 has 13 amino acids. V dropped 5 bases and J dropped 6; count of bases not matched to a gene: 3. Germline V gene lookup returns CDR1 SGHTA and CDR2 FQGNSA. CDR3 residues: CASSGGGHEKLFF. The CDR3 coding sequence is TGTGCCAGCAGCGGAGGGGGCCATGAAAAACTGTTTTTT. Full variable domain (rest looked up from reference TRBV7-2 and TRBJ1-4): GAGVSQSPSNKVTEKGKDVELRCDPISGHTALYWYRQSLGQGLEFLIYFQGNSAPDKSGLPSDRFSAERTGGSVSTLTIQRTQQEDSAVYLCASSGGGHEKLFFGSGTQLSVL.

V gene TRBV19 combines with J gene TRBJ1-2, with 7 bases aligning to TRBD1. V lost 4 bases, J lost 8 bases, and 10 bases stayed unmatched. This CDR3 comprises 14 residues. Germline values: CDR1 LNHDA, CDR2 SQIVND (reference sequence). The CDR3 DNA reads as TGTGCCAGTAGTACCTCGACAGGGTCGCGAGGCTACACCTTC. Protein: CASSTSTGSRGYTF.

This clone appeared a single time. V and J are TRBV27 and TRBJ1-6, with TRBD1 identical over 8 bases. CDR3 length: 17 residues. Germline CDR1 reads MNHEY; CDR2 reads SMNVEV (reference sequence). Trimming at V came to 2 bases and at J to 6 bases, leaving 9 bases not matched to a gene. The CDR3 DNA follows: TGTGCCAGCAGTTTAGCGACAGGGGAGCGGGGTAATTCACCCCTCCACTTT. Residues: CASSLATGERGNSPLHF.

The chain carries TRBV10-1 and TRBJ2-6; D is unresolved. This CDR3 region has 15 residues. In germline, CDR1 is WNHNN, CDR2 SYGVQD (reference sequence). V was pared by 2 bases and J by 4 bases, with 9 bases between. This CDR3 is CASSEGSTGANVLTF. The CDR3 DNA follows: TGCGCCAGCAGTGAGGGTAGTACCGGGGCCAACGTCCTGACTTTC.

The chain employs TRBV5-1 and TRBJ2-3, with no clear D. Trimming removed 5 bases at V and 3 bases at J, with 4 bases between. Germline assignment: CDR1 SGHRS and CDR2 YFSETQ. There are 11 residues in the CDR3. CDR3 sequence: CASRETDTQYF. The CDR3 DNA reads TGCGCCAGCAGGGAGACAGATACGCAGTATTTT.

The rearrangement links TRBV5-5 to TRBJ2-1; 11 nucleotides line up with TRBD1. V lost 4 bases and J lost 4; bases outside the gene matches: 10. The CDR3 totals 17 residues. The germline V gene has CDR1 SGHKS and CDR2 YYEKEE (reference sequence). In DNA form, the CDR3 reads TGTGCCAGCAGCCCATCTGGACAGGGGGCGATGTACAATGAGCAGTTCTTC. Protein: CASSPSGQGAMYNEQFF.

The CDR3, as DNA: TGCGCCAGTAGGTCACAGGATAGCAATCAGCCCCAGCATTTT. Its protein product is CASRSQDSNQPQHF. The chain uses TRBV4-1 and TRBJ1-5; D possibly corresponds to TRBD1 (5 bases). Per the germline V gene, CDR1 is MGHRA and CDR2 is YSYEKL. The CDR3 covers 14 residues. V gave up 9 bases and J gave up 0 bases, with 12 bases separating them.

The sample holds one count of this clone. This chain uses TRBV7-2 with TRBJ2-5, with D perhaps given as TRBD1 or TRBD2 (6 bases each). The germline CDR1 and CDR2 sequences are SGHTA and FQGNSA. This CDR3 spans 15 amino acids. V was cut by 5 bases and J by 3 bases, with 16 bases left in between. CDR3 sequence reads: CASSPTGGWKETQYF. The DNA for the CDR3 is TGTGCCAGCAGCCCTACCGGGGGCTGGAAAGAGACCCAGTACTTC.